This T cell receptor (beta chain) was sequenced in a study of blood T cell repertoires in COVID-19. The protocol was immunoSEQ multiplex PCR, while the TCRdb copy is restricted to in-frame clones and leaves out a portion. The data show more than 300,000 clones, roughly 91% seen once. Trimming removed 10 bases at V and 0 bases at J, with 20 bases between. CDR1 is LNHDA and CDR2 is SQIVND in the germline V gene (reference sequence). This CDR3 contains 16 residues. Sequences were obtained from PBMCs or T cells enriched from blood (not recorded which). This rearrangement joins TRBV19 to TRBJ2-3, with D maybe TRBD1 (5 bases). This TCR was recovered from a woman aged 18 to 35 who had recovered from COVID-19. The CDR3, as DNA: TGTGCCACCCGCAGGGTAGCCTATACTAGCACAGATACGCAGTATTTT. Translation: CATRRVAYTSTDTQYF.